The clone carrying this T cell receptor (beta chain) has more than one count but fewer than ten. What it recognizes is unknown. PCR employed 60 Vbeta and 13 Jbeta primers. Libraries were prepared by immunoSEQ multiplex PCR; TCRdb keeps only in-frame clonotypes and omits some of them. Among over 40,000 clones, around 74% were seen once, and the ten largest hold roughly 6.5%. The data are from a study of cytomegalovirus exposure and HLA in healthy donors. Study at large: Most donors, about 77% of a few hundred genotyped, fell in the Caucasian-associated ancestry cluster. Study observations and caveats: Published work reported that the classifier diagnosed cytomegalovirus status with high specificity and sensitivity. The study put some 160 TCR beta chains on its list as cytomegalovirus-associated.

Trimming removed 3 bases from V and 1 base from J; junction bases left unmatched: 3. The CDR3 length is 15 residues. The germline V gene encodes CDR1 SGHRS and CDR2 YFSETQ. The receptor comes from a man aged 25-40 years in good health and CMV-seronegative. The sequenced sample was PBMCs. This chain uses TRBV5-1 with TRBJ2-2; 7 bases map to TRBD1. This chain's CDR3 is CASSWDSLNTGELFF. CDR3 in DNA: TGCGCCAGCAGCTGGGACAGCCTGAACACCGGGGAGCTGTTTTTT.